These T cell receptor beta chains were read from a single sample in a study of T cells in Graves' hyperthyroidism and ophthalmopathy. TCRdb ran MiXCR on the multiplex PCR reads and lists one entry per CDR3 protein. This table holds under 350,000 distinct CDR3 sequences, 21% found once. The specimen sequenced was blood. The receptor source for this set is a woman aged 45-65 years with Graves' hyperthyroidism. Both conserved end residues are part of each CDR3. The D gene is left open where the match is weak. Expanded clones get a size class; other rows say once, few or many, or leave the size out.

.,.,TRBV6-1,TRBJ1-5,CASSDRWGSNQPQHF,TGTGCCAGCAGTGATAGGTGGGGGAGCAATCAGCCCCAGCATTTT
many,TRBD1,TRBV30,TRBJ2-6,CAWSNPGGSGANVLTF,TGTGCCTGGAGTAACCCAGGGGGCTCCGGGGCCAACGTCCTGACTTTC
many,TRBD2,TRBV3-1,TRBJ2-7,CASSQGSSGPYEQYF,TGTGCCAGCAGCCAAGGGTCTAGCGGTCCCTACGAGCAGTACTTC
.,TRBD1,TRBV12-3/TRBV12-4,TRBJ1-1,CASRPRDRTYTEAFF,TGTGCCAGCAGACCTCGGGACAGAACGTACACTGAAGCTTTCTTT
.,TRBD2,TRBV20-1,TRBJ2-1,CSATPTSGTYNEQFF,TGCAGTGCTACCCCGACTAGCGGAACCTACAATGAGCAGTTCTTC
.,TRBD2,TRBV7-2,TRBJ2-1,CASSGKLAANEQFF,TGTGCCAGCAGCGGCAAACTAGCGGCCAATGAGCAGTTCTTC
many,.,TRBV12-3/TRBV12-4,TRBJ2-3,CASNTGTDTQYF,TGTGCCAGCAATACAGGTACAGATACGCAGTATTTT
.,.,TRBV20-1,TRBJ2-6,CSARRQGLAGANVLTF,TGCAGTGCTAGACGGCAGGGTTTAGCTGGGGCCAACGTCCTGACTTTC
.,.,TRBV28,TRBJ2-7,CASSFPRQGLSYEQYF,TGTGCCAGCAGTTTTCCTAGGCAGGGATTATCCTACGAGCAGTACTTC
.,.,TRBV6-5,TRBJ1-3,CASSYLGISGNTIYF,TGTGCCAGCAGTTACTTAGGGATCTCTGGAAACACCATATATTTT
many,.,TRBV6-1,TRBJ2-1,CASSKENGIGNEQFF,TGTGCCAGCAGTAAAGAGAACGGGATCGGAAATGAGCAGTTCTTC
many,TRBD1,TRBV28,TRBJ2-7,CASSPRQGLSYEQYF,TGTGCCAGCAGCCCTAGACAGGGTTTATCCTACGAGCAGTACTTC
many,.,TRBV6-2/TRBV6-3,TRBJ1-1,CASSYSQRTEAFF,TGTGCCAGCAGTTACTCTCAAAGGACTGAAGCTTTCTTT
many,.,TRBV28,TRBJ2-7,CASRTAGLTYEQYF,TGTGCCAGCAGAACAGCGGGCCTAACCTACGAGCAGTACTTC
.,.,TRBV6-1,TRBJ1-2,CATFPRGRRLGYTF,TGTGCCACCTTTCCCCGTGGACGCAGGTTAGGCTACACCTTC
many,.,TRBV15,TRBJ1-5,CATSRAPPQPQHF,TGTGCCACCAGCAGAGCCCCCCCTCAGCCCCAGCATTTT
many,.,TRBV11-2,TRBJ1-4,CASSLIRGRSNEKLFF,TGTGCCAGCAGCCTAATACGGGGCAGAAGTAATGAAAAACTGTTTTTT
.,.,TRBV29-1,TRBJ2-7,CSVERQGYEQYF,TGCAGCGTTGAAAGGCAGGGATACGAGCAGTACTTC
many,TRBD1,TRBV3-1,TRBJ2-3,CASSQSGTGTTDTQYF,TGTGCCAGCAGCCAATCCGGGACAGGGACCACAGATACGCAGTATTTT
.,.,TRBV20-1,TRBJ2-1,CSAADWASSEQFF,TGCAGTGCAGCAGATTGGGCCTCGAGTGAGCAGTTCTTC
few,.,TRBV30,TRBJ1-1,CAWSFGGTEAFF,TGTGCCTGGAGTTTTGGAGGAACTGAAGCTTTCTTT
many,TRBD2,TRBV2,TRBJ2-2,CASRRDTSGGSGELFF,TGTGCCAGCAGGAGAGACACTAGCGGAGGGTCCGGGGAGCTGTTTTTT
.,TRBD2,TRBV5-1,TRBJ2-7,CASSLRRGDYEQYF,TGCGCCAGCAGCTTGCGTCGGGGGGATTACGAGCAGTACTTC
.,.,TRBV2,TRBJ1-2,CARSKSANYGYTF,TGTGCCAGAAGTAAGTCCGCCAACTATGGCTACACCTTC
many,.,TRBV5-6,TRBJ2-2,CASSLRSGYTGELFF,TGTGCCAGCAGCTTACGTAGCGGATACACCGGGGAGCTGTTTTTT
many,.,TRBV28,TRBJ1-5,CASRKVGGGISNQPQHF,TGTGCCAGCAGGAAAGTAGGGGGGGGCATAAGCAATCAGCCCCAGCATTTT
many,.,TRBV4-1,TRBJ1-1,CASSPLFRRGTEAFF,TGCGCCAGCAGCCCCCTTTTCAGGCGGGGCACTGAAGCTTTCTTT
few,TRBD1,TRBV12-3/TRBV12-4,TRBJ2-7,CATAGTGAYEQYF,TGTGCCACCGCCGGGACAGGAGCATACGAGCAGTACTTC
many,.,TRBV7-3,TRBJ2-1,CASSRGLYNEQFF,TGTGCCAGCAGCCGAGGACTATACAATGAGCAGTTCTTC
.,TRBD1,TRBV2,TRBJ2-1,CASQGAEYNEQFF,TGTGCCAGCCAGGGGGCGGAATACAATGAGCAGTTCTTC
.,TRBD2,TRBV20-1,TRBJ2-5,CSARDSGGASETQYF,TGCAGTGCTAGAGACAGCGGGGGGGCCTCAGAGACCCAGTACTTC
many,TRBD2,TRBV28,TRBJ2-5,CASRSGLAGRETQYF,TGTGCCAGCAGATCGGGACTAGCGGGGAGGGAGACCCAGTACTTC
few,TRBD1,TRBV4-1,TRBJ2-3,CASSQPAGTGRRDTQYF,TGCGCCAGCAGCCAACCTGCCGGGACAGGGCGTAGGGATACGCAGTATTTT